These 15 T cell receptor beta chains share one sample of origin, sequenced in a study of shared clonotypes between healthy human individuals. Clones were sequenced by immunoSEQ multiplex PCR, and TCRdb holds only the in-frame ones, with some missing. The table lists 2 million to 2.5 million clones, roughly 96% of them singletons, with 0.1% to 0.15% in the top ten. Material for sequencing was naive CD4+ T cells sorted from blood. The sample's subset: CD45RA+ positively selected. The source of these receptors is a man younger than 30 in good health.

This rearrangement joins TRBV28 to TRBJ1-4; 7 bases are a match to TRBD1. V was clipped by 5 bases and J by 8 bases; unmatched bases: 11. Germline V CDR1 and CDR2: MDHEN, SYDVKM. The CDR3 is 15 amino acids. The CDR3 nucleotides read TGTGCCAGCAGTCTCCCGACAGGGTCAGGGGAAAAACTGTTTTTT. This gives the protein CASSLPTGSGEKLFF.

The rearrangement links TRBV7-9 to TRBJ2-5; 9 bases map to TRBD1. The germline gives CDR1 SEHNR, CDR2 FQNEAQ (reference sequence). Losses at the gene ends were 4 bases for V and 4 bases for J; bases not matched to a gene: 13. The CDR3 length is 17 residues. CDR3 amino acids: CASSWGTGQGFIETQYF. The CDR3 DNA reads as TGTGCCAGCAGCTGGGGTACGGGACAGGGTTTTATAGAGACCCAGTACTTC.

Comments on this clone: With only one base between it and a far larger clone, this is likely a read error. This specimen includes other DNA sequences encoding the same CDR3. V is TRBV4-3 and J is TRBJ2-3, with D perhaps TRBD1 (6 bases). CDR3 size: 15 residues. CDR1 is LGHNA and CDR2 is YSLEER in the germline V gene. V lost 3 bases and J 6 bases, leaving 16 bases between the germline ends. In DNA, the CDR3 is TGCGCCAGCAGCCATGGGGCCACAGGGACGGATACGCAGTATTTT. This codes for CASSHGATGTDTQYF.

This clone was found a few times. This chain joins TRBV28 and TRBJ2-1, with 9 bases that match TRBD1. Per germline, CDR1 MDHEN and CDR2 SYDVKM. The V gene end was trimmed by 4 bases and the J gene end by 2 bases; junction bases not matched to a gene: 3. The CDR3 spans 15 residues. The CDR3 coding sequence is TGTGCCAGCAGTTCTACAGGGGGCCCCTACAATGAGCAGTTCTTC. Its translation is CASSSTGGPYNEQFF.

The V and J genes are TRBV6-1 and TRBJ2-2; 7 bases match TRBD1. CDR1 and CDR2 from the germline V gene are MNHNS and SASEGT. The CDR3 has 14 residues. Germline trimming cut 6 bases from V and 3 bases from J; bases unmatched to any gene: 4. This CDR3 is CASRQGSDTGELFF. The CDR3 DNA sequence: TGTGCCAGCAGACAGGGGAGCGACACCGGGGAGCTGTTTTTT.

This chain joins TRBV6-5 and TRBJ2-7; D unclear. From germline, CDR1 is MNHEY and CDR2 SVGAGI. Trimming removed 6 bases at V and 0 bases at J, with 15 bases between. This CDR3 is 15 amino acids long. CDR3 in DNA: TGTGCCAGCAGCTCCCAATCTTTAGACTCCTACGAGCAGTACTTC. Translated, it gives CASSSQSLDSYEQYF.

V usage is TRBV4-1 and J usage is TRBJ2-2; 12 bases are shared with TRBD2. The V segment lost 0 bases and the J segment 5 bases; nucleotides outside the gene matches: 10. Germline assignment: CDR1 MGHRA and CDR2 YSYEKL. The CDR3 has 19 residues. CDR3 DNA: TGCGCCAGCAGCCAAGATCGGGCTAGCGGGAGGGCCCTTACCGGGGAGCTGTTTTTT. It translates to CASSQDRASGRALTGELFF.

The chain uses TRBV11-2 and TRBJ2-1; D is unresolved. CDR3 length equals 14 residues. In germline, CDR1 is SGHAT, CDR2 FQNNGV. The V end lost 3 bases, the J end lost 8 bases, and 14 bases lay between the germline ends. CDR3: CASSFGRQGDEQFF. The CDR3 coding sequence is TGTGCCAGCAGCTTCGGTCGTCAAGGCGATGAGCAGTTCTTC. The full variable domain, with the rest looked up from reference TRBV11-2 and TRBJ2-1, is EAGVAQSPRYKIIEKRQSVAFWCNPISGHATLYWYQQILGQGPKLLIQFQNNGVVDDSQLPKDRFSAERLKGVDSTLKIQPAKLEDSAVYLCASSFGRQGDEQFFGPGTRLTVL.

CDR3 nucleotides: TGTGCCAGTAGTATCATGGGGCCGGCAACCTCCTATAATTCACCCCTCCACTTT. Translated, it gives CASSIMGPATSYNSPLHF. This chain connects TRBV19 to TRBJ1-6; TRBD1 might be the D (5 bases). The CDR3 has 18 amino acids. The germline V gene has CDR1 LNHDA and CDR2 SQIVND (reference sequence). Trimming removed 3 bases at V and 0 bases at J, with 15 bases between.

CDR3 coding DNA: TGTGCCAGCAGCGCCAGACAGGCGAACACCGGGGAGCTGTTTTTT. Protein sequence: CASSARQANTGELFF. The chain uses TRBV11-2 and TRBJ2-2; TRBD1 might be the D (6 bases). The length of the CDR3 is 15 residues. Deletions cut 5 bases from V and 0 bases from J, with 10 bases between. Germline V gene data show CDR1 as SGHAT and CDR2 as FQNNGV. The full variable domain, its missing parts supplied by reference TRBV11-2 and TRBJ2-2, is EAGVAQSPRYKIIEKRQSVAFWCNPISGHATLYWYQQILGQGPKLLIQFQNNGVVDDSQLPKDRFSAERLKGVDSTLKIQPAKLEDSAVYLCASSARQANTGELFFGEGSRLTVL.

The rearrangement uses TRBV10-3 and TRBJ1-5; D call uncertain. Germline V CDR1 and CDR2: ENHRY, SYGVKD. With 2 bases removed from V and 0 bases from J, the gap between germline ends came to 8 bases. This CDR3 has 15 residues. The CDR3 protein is CAISEGVGSNQPQHF. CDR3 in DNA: TGTGCCATCAGTGAGGGGGTAGGTAGCAATCAGCCCCAGCATTTT.

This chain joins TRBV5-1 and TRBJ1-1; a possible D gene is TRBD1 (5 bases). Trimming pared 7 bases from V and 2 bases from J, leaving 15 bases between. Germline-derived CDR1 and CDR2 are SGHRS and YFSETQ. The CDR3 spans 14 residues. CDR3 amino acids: CASAPGPANTEAFF. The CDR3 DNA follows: TGCGCCAGCGCTCCGGGGCCCGCAAACACTGAAGCTTTCTTT.

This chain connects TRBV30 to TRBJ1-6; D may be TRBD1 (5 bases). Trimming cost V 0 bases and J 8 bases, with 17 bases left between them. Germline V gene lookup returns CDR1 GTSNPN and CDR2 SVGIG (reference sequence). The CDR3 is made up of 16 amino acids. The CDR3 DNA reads TGTGCCTGGAGTGTAGGGACCGGCAGGGTGGATTCACCCCTCCACTTT. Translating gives CAWSVGTGRVDSPLHF.

CDR3 in amino acids: CSVATPSSYNEQFF. The CDR3, as DNA: TGCAGCGTTGCCACCCCAAGCTCCTACAATGAGCAGTTCTTC. The rearrangement uses TRBV29-1 and TRBJ2-1, with D uncertain. Germline values: CDR1 SQVTM, CDR2 ANQGSEA. Trimming pared 4 bases from V and 0 bases from J, leaving 10 bases between. The CDR3 runs to 14 residues.

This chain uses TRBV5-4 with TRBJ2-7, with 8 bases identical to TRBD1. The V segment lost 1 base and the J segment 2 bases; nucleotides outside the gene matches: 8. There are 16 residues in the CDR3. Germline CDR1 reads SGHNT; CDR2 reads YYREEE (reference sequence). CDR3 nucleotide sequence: TGTGCCAGCAGCTTGTCCAGCAGGGGGCCCACCTACGAGCAGTACTTC. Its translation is CASSLSSRGPTYEQYF.